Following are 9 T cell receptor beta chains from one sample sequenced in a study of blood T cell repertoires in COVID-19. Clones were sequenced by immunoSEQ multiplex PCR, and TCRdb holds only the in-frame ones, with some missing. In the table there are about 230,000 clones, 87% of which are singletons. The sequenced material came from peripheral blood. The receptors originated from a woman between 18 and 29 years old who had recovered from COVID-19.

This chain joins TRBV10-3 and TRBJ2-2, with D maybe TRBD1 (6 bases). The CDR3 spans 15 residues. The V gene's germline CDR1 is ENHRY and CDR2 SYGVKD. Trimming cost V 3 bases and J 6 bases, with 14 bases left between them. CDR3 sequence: CAISDETGFSGELFF. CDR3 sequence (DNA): TGTGCCATCAGTGATGAAACAGGGTTCTCCGGGGAGCTGTTTTTT.

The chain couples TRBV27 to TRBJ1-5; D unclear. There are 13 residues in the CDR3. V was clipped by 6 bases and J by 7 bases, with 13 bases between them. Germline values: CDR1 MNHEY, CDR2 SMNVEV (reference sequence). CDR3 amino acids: CASRLSRGQPQHF. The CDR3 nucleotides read TGTGCCAGCAGGCTCAGCCGGGGACAGCCCCAGCATTTT.

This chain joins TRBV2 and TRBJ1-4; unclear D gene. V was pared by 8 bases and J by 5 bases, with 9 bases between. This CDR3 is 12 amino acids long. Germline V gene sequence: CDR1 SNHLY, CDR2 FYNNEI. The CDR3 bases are TGTGCCAGCGGGCACGTGAATGAAAAACTGTTTTTT. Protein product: CASGHVNEKLFF.

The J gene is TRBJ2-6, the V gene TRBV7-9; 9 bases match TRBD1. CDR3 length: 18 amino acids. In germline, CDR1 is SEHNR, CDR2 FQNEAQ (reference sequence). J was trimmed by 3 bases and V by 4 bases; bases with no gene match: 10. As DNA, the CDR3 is TGTGCCAGCAGCTCGACTTTGGGACAGGGTGGTGGGGCCAACGTCCTGACTTTC. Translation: CASSSTLGQGGGANVLTF.

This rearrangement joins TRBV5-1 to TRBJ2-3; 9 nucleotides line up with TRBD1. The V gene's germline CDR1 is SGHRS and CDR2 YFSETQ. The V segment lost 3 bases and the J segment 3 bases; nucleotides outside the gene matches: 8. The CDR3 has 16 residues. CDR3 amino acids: CASSSSTGGRTDTQYF. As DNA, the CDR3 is TGCGCCAGCAGCTCCTCGACAGGGGGGAGGACAGATACGCAGTATTTT. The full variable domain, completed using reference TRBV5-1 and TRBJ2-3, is KAGVTQTPRYLIKTRGQQVTLSCSPISGHRSVSWYQQTPGQGLQFLFEYFSETQRNKGNFPGRFSGRQFSNSRSEMNVSTLELGDSALYLCASSSSTGGRTDTQYFGPGTRLTVL.

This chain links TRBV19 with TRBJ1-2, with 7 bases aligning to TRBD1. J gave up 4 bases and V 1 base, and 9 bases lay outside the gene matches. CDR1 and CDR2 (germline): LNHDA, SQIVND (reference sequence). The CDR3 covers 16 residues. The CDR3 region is CASSIAPRQGGYGYTF. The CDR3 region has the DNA TGTGCCAGTAGTATAGCCCCGAGACAGGGAGGCTATGGCTACACCTTC.

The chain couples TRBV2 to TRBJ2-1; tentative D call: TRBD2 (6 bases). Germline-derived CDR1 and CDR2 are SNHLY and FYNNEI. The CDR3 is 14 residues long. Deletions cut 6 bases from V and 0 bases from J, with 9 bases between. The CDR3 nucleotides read TGTGCCAGCAGCGTAGCGGTCTCCTACAATGAGCAGTTCTTC. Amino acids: CASSVAVSYNEQFF.

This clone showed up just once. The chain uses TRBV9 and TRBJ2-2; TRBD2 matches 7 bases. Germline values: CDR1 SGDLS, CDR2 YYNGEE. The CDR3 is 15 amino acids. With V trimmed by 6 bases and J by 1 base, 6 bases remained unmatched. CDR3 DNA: TGTGCCAGCACGGGGGGACCTAGGAACACCGGGGAGCTGTTTTTT. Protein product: CASTGGPRNTGELFF.

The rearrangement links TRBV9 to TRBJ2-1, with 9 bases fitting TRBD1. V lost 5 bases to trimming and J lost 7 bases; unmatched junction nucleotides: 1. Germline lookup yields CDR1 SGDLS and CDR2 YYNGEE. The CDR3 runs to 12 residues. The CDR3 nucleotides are TGTGCCAGCAGAGGGACAGGGAATGAGCAGTTCTTC. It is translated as CASRGTGNEQFF.